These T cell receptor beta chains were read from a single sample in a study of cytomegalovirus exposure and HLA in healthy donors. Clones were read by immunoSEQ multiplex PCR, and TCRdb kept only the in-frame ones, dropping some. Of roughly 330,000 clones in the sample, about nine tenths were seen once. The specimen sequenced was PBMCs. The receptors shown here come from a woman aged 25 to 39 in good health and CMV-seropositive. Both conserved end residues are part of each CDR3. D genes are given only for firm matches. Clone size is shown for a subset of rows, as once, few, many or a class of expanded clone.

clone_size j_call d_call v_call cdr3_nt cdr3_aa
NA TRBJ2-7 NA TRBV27 TGTGCCAGCAGCCAAGGGGGGGGGAAGCAGTACTTC CASSQGGGKQYF
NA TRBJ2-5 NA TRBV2 TGTGCCAGCGCCGTCCAAGAGACCCAGTACTTC CASAVQETQYF
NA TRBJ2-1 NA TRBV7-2 TGTGCCAGCAGCGACTACAATGAGCAGTTCTTC CASSDYNEQFF
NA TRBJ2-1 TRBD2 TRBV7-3 TGTGCCAGCAGCGGGGGACTAGCGGACTACAATGAGCAGTTCTTC CASSGGLADYNEQFF
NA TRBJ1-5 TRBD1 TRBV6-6 TGTGCCAGCACAGGGACAGAAAATCAGCCCCAGCATTTT CASTGTENQPQHF
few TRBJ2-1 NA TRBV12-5 TGTGCTAGTGTTAGCAGGGTAGGTGGTGAGCAGTTCTTC CASVSRVGGEQFF
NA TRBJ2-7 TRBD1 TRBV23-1 TGCGCCAGCAGTCAATCGGGGGGACGGGACAGGGATTCGTCCTACGAGCAGTACTTC CASSQSGGRDRDSSYEQYF
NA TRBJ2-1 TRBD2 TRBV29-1 TGCAGCGTTGAGAGACTAGCGTCAAGCTCCTACAATGAGCAGTTCTTC CSVERLASSSYNEQFF
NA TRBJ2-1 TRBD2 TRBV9 TGTGCCAGCAGCCCCCGGGGGAGCGGGGGGGCCGGTGAGCAGTTCTTC CASSPRGSGGAGEQFF
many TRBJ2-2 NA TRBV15 TGTGCCACCAGCAGAGGCCGAGACAACACCGGGGAGCTGTTTTTT CATSRGRDNTGELFF
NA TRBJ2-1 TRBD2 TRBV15 TGTGCCACCAGCCCAGGACTAGCGGGAACCTCCGGGTTCTACAATGAGCAGTTCTTC CATSPGLAGTSGFYNEQFF
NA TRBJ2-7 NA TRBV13 TGTGCCAGCATTAACGCCGGGAGAAACTCCTACGAGCAGTACTTC CASINAGRNSYEQYF
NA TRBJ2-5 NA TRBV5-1 TGCGCCAGCAGCTTGCAGGTATCGGGAGAGACCCAGTACTTC CASSLQVSGETQYF
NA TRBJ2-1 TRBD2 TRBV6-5 TGTGCCAGCAGCTCCAGCGGGAGTTCCTACAATGAGCAGTTCTTC CASSSSGSSYNEQFF
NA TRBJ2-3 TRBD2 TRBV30 TGTGCCTGGAGTGCACAGGGCGGGAGGGTTAGAGATACGCAGTATTTT CAWSAQGGRVRDTQYF
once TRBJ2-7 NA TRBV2 TGTGCCAGCAAGGACAGAGGGATAGGCGAGCAGTACTTC CASKDRGIGEQYF
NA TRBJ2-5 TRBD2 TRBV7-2 TGTGCCAGCAGCTTATCGGGGGGGGCCCTTGAGACCCAGTACTTC CASSLSGGALETQYF
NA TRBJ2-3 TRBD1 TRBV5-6 TGTGCCAGCAGCCCTGGGACAGACACAGATACGCAGTATTTT CASSPGTDTDTQYF
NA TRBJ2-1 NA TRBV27 TGTGCCAGCAGTCCCACGAGATTCGATGAGCAGTTCTTC CASSPTRFDEQFF
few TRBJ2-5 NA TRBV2 TGTGCCAGCAGTGAAGCTGGGAGGATAGCGGCGCAAGAGACCCAGTACTTC CASSEAGRIAAQETQYF
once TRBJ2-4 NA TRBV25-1 TGTGCCAGCAGTGATCCAAGGACGGCCAAAAACATTCAGTACTTC CASSDPRTAKNIQYF
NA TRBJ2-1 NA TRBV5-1 TGCGCCAGCAGCGCGGGACAGCTATCCTACAATGAGCAGTTCTTC CASSAGQLSYNEQFF
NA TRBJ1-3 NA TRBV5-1 TGCGCCAGCAGCTCCGAAGGGACACAAGGAAACACCATATATTTT CASSSEGTQGNTIYF
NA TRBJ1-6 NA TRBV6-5 TGTGCCAGCAGTTATGGGGGGGCCGGTTTATCACCCCTCCACTTT CASSYGGAGLSPLHF
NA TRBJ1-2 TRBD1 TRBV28 TGTGCCAGCAGTTTCTTTACAGGGGGCAATTGGAATGGCTACACCTTC CASSFFTGGNWNGYTF
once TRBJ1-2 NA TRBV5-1 TGCGCCAGCGCGACTCAAATAGGGTCCTACTCTTTCTATGGCTACACCTTC CASATQIGSYSFYGYTF
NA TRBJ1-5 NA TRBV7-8 TGTGCCAGCAGCCTAACCGATCAGCCCCAGCATTTT CASSLTDQPQHF
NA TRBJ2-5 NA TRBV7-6 TGTGCCAGCAGCTTGTCTGGGTCTGAGACCCAGTACTTC CASSLSGSETQYF
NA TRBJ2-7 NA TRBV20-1 TGCAGTGCTAGAGATTCCTACGAGCAGTACTTC CSARDSYEQYF
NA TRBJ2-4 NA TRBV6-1 TGTGCCAGCAGTGTACGTCAGGGGGGCATTCAGTACTTC CASSVRQGGIQYF
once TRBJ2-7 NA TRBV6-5 TGTGCCAGCAGTTATTCCCAGGGAGGAGGCGAGCAGTACTTC CASSYSQGGGEQYF
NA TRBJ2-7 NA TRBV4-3 TGCGCCAGCAGCCAGAGCCAGACATACCCCTACGAGCAGTACTTC CASSQSQTYPYEQYF
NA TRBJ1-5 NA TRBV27 TGTGCCAGCAGACCATACGGGGAACATAGCAATCAGCCCCAGCATTTT CASRPYGEHSNQPQHF
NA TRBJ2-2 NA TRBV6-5 TGTGCCAGCAGTAGCGAGGGGAACACCGGGGAGCTGTTTTTT CASSSEGNTGELFF
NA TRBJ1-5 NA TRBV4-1 TGCGCCAGCAGCCGCGTACAGGGCGGCAATCAGCCCCAGCATTTT CASSRVQGGNQPQHF
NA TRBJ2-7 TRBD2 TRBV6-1 TGTGCCAGCAGTGAAGCCGCTAGCGGACCCTACGAGCAGTACTTC CASSEAASGPYEQYF
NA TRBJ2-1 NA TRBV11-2 TGTGCCAGCAGCGAGGAGGAGCAGTTCTTC CASSEEEQFF